The clone carrying this T cell receptor beta chain was picked up a small number of times. Only in-frame clones appear in the TCRdb table, and some are missing; sequencing was by immunoSEQ multiplex PCR. Among over a million clones listed, approximately 76% were seen once. This specimen comes from a study of shared clonotypes between healthy human individuals. This CDR3 comprises 12 residues. Germline V lookup: CDR1 SGHAT, CDR2 FQNNGV. V shed 3 bases and J 13 bases; nucleotides not matched to a gene: 6. V gene TRBV11-2 combines with J gene TRBJ2-1, with 7 bases lining up with TRBD1. The origin of this receptor is a man between 18 and 35 years old in good health. The specimen sequenced was memory CD4+ T cells sorted from blood. Subset given: CD45RA-negative fraction. The CDR3 spells CASSFRDRSQFF. DNA for the CDR3: TGTGCCAGCAGCTTTCGGGACAGATCTCAGTTCTTC. Full variable domain (rest looked up from reference TRBV11-2 and TRBJ2-1): EAGVAQSPRYKIIEKRQSVAFWCNPISGHATLYWYQQILGQGPKLLIQFQNNGVVDDSQLPKDRFSAERLKGVDSTLKIQPAKLEDSAVYLCASSFRDRSQFFGPGTRLTVL.